This TCR beta chain was identified in a study of blood T cell repertoires in COVID-19. Turning to the study itself: The United States, Italy and Spain supplied acute and convalescent COVID-19 samples. T cells, B-cell-depleted T cells, or PBMCs supplied cDNA or gDNA.

The V gene's germline CDR1 is SGHTA and CDR2 FQGNSA. The CDR3 has 15 amino acids. Trimming removed 5 bases from V and 3 bases from J; junction bases left unmatched: 8. Source study methods: By means of reference gene primer amplification, nucleated cell counts were estimated. Measured with immunoSEQ multiplex PCR; TCRdb has only the in-frame clones, and not every one. That table furnishes V, J and clone size, whereas the DNA furnished D and trimming. The data contain 40,000 or so clones, around 92% of them singletons. The sequencing input was peripheral blood. The sequence was obtained from a human donor in a cohort sampled during active COVID-19. The genes are TRBV7-2 and TRBJ2-7; 9 positions match TRBD1. The CDR3 bases are TGTGCCAGCAGCAAGGACAGGGGAATGAGCTACGAGCAGTACTTC. It translates to CASSKDRGMSYEQYF.